This T cell receptor beta chain was recorded in a study of T-cell reconstitution after alpha-beta-depleted transplantation in children. Unique molecular identifiers were built into the TCRbeta library. TCRdb reprocessed the PCR reads via MiXCR and lists one record per CDR3 protein. This table has 150,000 to 200,000 distinct CDR3 sequences, around 7% appearing once. Many counts were recorded for this clonotype. Germline V gene sequence: CDR1 SGHTA, CDR2 FQGNSA. The CDR3 is 15 amino acids. The ends lost 5 bases at V and 4 bases at J; junction bases unmatched: 11. The chain joins TRBV7-2 to TRBJ2-7, with TRBD2 identical over 7 bases. The source is a human donor who donated a stem cell graft to a child with Wiskott-Aldrich syndrome. The specimen was PBMCs from the stem cell graft donor, collected from the stem cell graft. CDR3 DNA sequence: TGTGCCAGCAGCCCCACGACCCAGGGAGGGTACGAGCAGTACTTC. Translating gives CASSPTTQGGYEQYF.